These T cell receptor beta chains were read from a single sample in a study of siplizumab effects on memory and regulatory T cells. TCRdb's table, derived via immunoSEQ multiplex PCR, lists solely in-frame clones and lacks some. Of some 120,000 clones in the sample, 93% were seen once. The sequenced sample was non-Treg CD4+ T cells sorted from blood. All receptors derive from a human donor in good health. Both conserved end residues are part of each CDR3. The D gene is left open where the match is weak. Only some rows state a clone size, as once, few, many or a class for expanded clones.

NA	TRBV2	NA	TRBJ1-3	15	CASRPQPSSGNTIYF	TGTGCCAGCAGACCACAACCTTCCTCTGGAAACACCATATATTTT
NA	TRBV10-1	NA	TRBJ2-3	13	CASSERSTDTQYF	TGCGCCAGCAGTGAGCGGAGCACAGATACGCAGTATTTT
NA	TRBV28	NA	TRBJ2-5	17	CASTPSWWQGQQETQYF	TGTGCCAGCACCCCCTCTTGGTGGCAGGGGCAACAAGAGACCCAGTACTTC
NA	TRBV4-3	NA	TRBJ1-2	15	CASSQEGQVIYGYTF	TGCGCCAGCAGCCAGGAGGGACAAGTAATCTATGGCTACACCTTC
NA	TRBV7-3	NA	TRBJ2-5	13	CASSLWGKETQYF	TGTGCCAGCAGCTTATGGGGGAAAGAGACCCAGTACTTC
NA	TRBV28	TRBD2	TRBJ2-1	17	CASSPRLAGDSVGEQFF	TGTGCCAGCAGTCCTCGACTAGCGGGGGATAGTGTGGGTGAGCAGTTCTTC
NA	TRBV7-7	TRBD2	TRBJ2-2	16	CASSLVAGEDTGELFF	TGTGCCAGCAGCTTAGTTGCGGGGGAGGACACCGGGGAGCTGTTTTTT
NA	TRBV28	TRBD1	TRBJ2-7	15	CASSPPQGAPYEQYF	TGTGCCAGCAGCCCACCCCAGGGGGCCCCCTACGAGCAGTACTTC
once	TRBV11-1	NA	TRBJ1-3	14	CASSYQASGNTIYF	TGTGCCAGCAGCTATCAGGCCTCTGGAAACACCATATATTTT
NA	TRBV6-5	NA	TRBJ2-7	14	CASRGGRGLNEQYF	TGTGCCAGCAGGGGGGGGAGGGGGCTTAACGAGCAGTACTTC
NA	TRBV6-5	TRBD1	TRBJ2-2	13	CASTDRAPGELFF	TGTGCCAGCACGGACAGGGCCCCCGGGGAGCTGTTTTTT
NA	TRBV4-2	NA	TRBJ2-7	15	CASSQDLVTFYEQYF	TGTGCCAGCAGCCAAGATCTAGTGACGTTCTACGAGCAGTACTTC
NA	TRBV6-5	TRBD1	TRBJ2-5	15	CASSYSTGDQETQYF	TGTGCCAGCAGTTACTCGACAGGGGACCAAGAGACCCAGTACTTC
NA	TRBV19	NA	TRBJ2-1	14	CASMAGRQLGEQFF	TGTGCCAGTATGGCGGGACGTCAGCTTGGGGAGCAGTTCTTC
NA	TRBV6-1	NA	TRBJ1-5	15	CASSEAIGQDQPQHF	TGTGCCAGCAGTGAAGCGATAGGTCAAGATCAGCCCCAGCATTTT
few	TRBV10-3	NA	TRBJ1-2	12	CAISPQDYGYTF	TGTGCCATCAGCCCCCAAGACTATGGCTACACCTTC
NA	TRBV28	NA	TRBJ1-5	15	CASSYHAGTNQPQHF	TGTGCCAGCAGTTATCATGCCGGGACCAATCAGCCCCAGCATTTT
NA	TRBV11-3	NA	TRBJ2-1	12	CASSLGENEQFF	TGTGCCAGCAGCTTAGGTGAGAATGAGCAGTTCTTC
NA	TRBV5-1	NA	TRBJ2-1	12	CASSLEGGEQFF	TGCGCCAGCAGCTTGGAAGGGGGGGAGCAGTTCTTC
NA	TRBV27	NA	TRBJ1-2	15	CASSLGGRSPRGYTF	TGTGCCAGCAGTTTGGGAGGACGCTCACCGCGGGGCTACACCTTC
NA	TRBV28	TRBD1	TRBJ2-5	14	CASSLTGGVETQYF	TGTGCCAGCAGTTTGACAGGGGGGGTTGAGACCCAGTACTTC
NA	TRBV7-3	NA	TRBJ1-3	14	CASSPQGAGNTIYF	TGTGCCAGCAGCCCCCAGGGTGCTGGAAACACCATATATTTT
NA	TRBV11-2	NA	TRBJ2-7	15	CASSLGDGAPYEQYF	TGTGCCAGCAGCTTAGGGGACGGGGCCCCCTACGAGCAGTACTTC
NA	TRBV7-9	NA	TRBJ1-2	11	CASSLAGGYTF	TGTGCCAGCAGCTTAGCCGGGGGCTACACCTTC
NA	TRBV11-2	TRBD2	TRBJ2-3	16	CASSLASGGLTDTQYF	TGTGCCAGCAGCCTCGCTAGCGGGGGTTTAACAGATACGCAGTATTTT
NA	TRBV5-8	NA	TRBJ1-6	11	CASSLRSPLHF	TGTGCCAGCAGCTTGAGATCACCCCTCCACTTT
NA	TRBV7-3	NA	TRBJ2-5	14	CASSLGGNQETQYF	TGTGCCAGCAGCTTAGGGGGAAACCAAGAGACCCAGTACTTC
NA	TRBV7-2	NA	TRBJ1-5	13	CASSLGGLASQHF	TGTGCCAGCAGCCTCGGGGGCCTCGCGTCCCAGCATTTT
NA	TRBV7-2	NA	TRBJ2-1	14	CASSLGTTTNEQFF	TGTGCCAGCAGCTTAGGGACTACGACCAATGAGCAGTTCTTC